Below are 11 T cell receptor beta chains sequenced from a single sample in a study of technical replicates of blood from four donors. Produced via immunoSEQ multiplex PCR; TCRdb's table is partial and in-frame only. This sample has 50,000 or so clones, with 92% found just once. Sequencing input: PBMCs. These receptors were taken from a human donor in good health. Some clones in this sample may be carry-over from other donors' samples.

V usage is TRBV7-9 and J usage is TRBJ2-3; 11 bases agree with TRBD2. The germline gives CDR1 SEHNR, CDR2 FQNEAQ (reference sequence). V lost 5 bases to trimming and J lost 5 bases; unmatched junction nucleotides: 3. This CDR3 contains 14 residues. The CDR3 reads CASSLGLAGDTQYF. As DNA, the CDR3 is TGTGCCAGCAGCCTCGGACTAGCGGGAGATACGCAGTATTTT.

The DNA of the CDR3 is TGTGCCAGTAGTCGGACGGGACGGACTAGCGGCACCGGGGAGCTGTTTTTT. It specifies CASSRTGRTSGTGELFF. The genes are TRBV19 and TRBJ2-2, with 10 bases matching TRBD2. CDR3 length equals 17 residues. V was pared by 5 bases and J by 4 bases, with 10 bases of the junction left unmatched. Germline V CDR1 and CDR2: LNHDA, SQIVND (reference sequence).

The genes are TRBV4-2 and TRBJ1-4; 11 positions agree with TRBD1. Germline V gene sequence: CDR1 LGHNA, CDR2 YNFKEQ. V trimming: 0 bases; J trimming: 8 bases; junction bases outside the gene matches: 5. The CDR3 is 16 amino acids. CDR3 loop: CASSQDSGTGGEKLFF. The CDR3, as DNA: TGTGCCAGCAGCCAAGATAGCGGGACAGGGGGGGAAAAACTGTTTTTT.

V gene TRBV19 combines with J gene TRBJ2-7; D is perhaps TRBD1 (6 bases). V was shortened by 3 bases and J by 6 bases, with 15 bases between the two germline ends. The CDR3 has 14 residues. Germline V gives CDR1 LNHDA, CDR2 SQIVND (reference sequence). The CDR3 sequence: CASSMGTRVSEQYF. CDR3 bases: TGTGCCAGTAGTATGGGGACACGGGTGAGCGAGCAGTACTTC. Supplemented by reference TRBV19 and TRBJ2-7, the full variable domain reads DGGITQSPKYLFRKEGQNVTLSCEQNLNHDAMYWYRQDPGQGLRLIYYSQIVNDFQKGDIAEGYSVSREKKESFPLTVTSAQKNPTAFYLCASSMGTRVSEQYFGPGTRLTVT.

The count of this clone is one. The V and J genes are TRBV30 and TRBJ2-2, with D possibly TRBD1 on 6 matching bases. V dropped 2 bases and J dropped 4 bases, with 11 bases sitting between them. In germline, CDR1 is GTSNPN, CDR2 SVGIG (reference sequence). This CDR3 is 14 amino acids long. The chain's CDR3 is CAWSLRGATGELFF. CDR3 nucleotide sequence: TGTGCCTGGAGTCTCAGGGGCGCCACCGGGGAGCTGTTTTTT.

The chain carries TRBV7-3 and TRBJ1-2, with D perhaps matching TRBD1 (5 bases). There are 13 residues in the CDR3. Trimming cost V 4 bases and J 4 bases, with 10 bases left between them. Germline V lookup: CDR1 SGHTA, CDR2 FQGTGA. CDR3 amino acids: CASSSQDGYGYTF. The CDR3 DNA sequence: TGTGCCAGCAGCTCACAGGACGGCTATGGCTACACCTTC.

This rearrangement joins TRBV19 to TRBJ1-5; 7 bases align to TRBD1. CDR3 length: 15 amino acids. Germline V CDR1 and CDR2: LNHDA, SQIVND (reference sequence). With 8 bases clipped from V and 4 bases from J, the junction kept 11 bases outside the gene matches. The CDR3 sequence is CASRQLTGRNQPQHF. DNA of the CDR3: TGTGCCAGTCGACAGTTGACAGGGCGTAATCAGCCCCAGCATTTT.

The chain has TRBV7-2 and TRBJ2-7, with 8 positions matching TRBD2. The germline V gene encodes CDR1 SGHTA and CDR2 FQGNSA. J was trimmed by 6 bases and V by 5 bases; bases with no gene match: 6. The CDR3 length is 13 residues. CDR3 sequence: CASSPRTSREQYF. DNA of the CDR3: TGTGCCAGCAGCCCCCGGACTAGCCGCGAGCAGTACTTC.

Concerning this clone itself: Other DNA variants within this sample encode the same CDR3. The V call is TRBV5-1, the J call TRBJ1-2; no clear D. V lost 0 bases to trimming and J lost 4 bases, with 7 bases between them. This CDR3 has 13 amino acids. The germline V gene encodes CDR1 SGHRS and CDR2 YFSETQ. As DNA, the CDR3 is TGCGCCAGCAGCTTGGACAGATTCTATGGCTACACCTTC. Translation: CASSLDRFYGYTF.

This chain connects TRBV7-2 to TRBJ1-2, with D possibly being TRBD1 (6 bases). V was clipped by 1 base and J by 7 bases, with 7 bases between them. The CDR3 is 12 residues long. Germline V gene data show CDR1 as SGHTA and CDR2 as FQGNSA. The CDR3 DNA is TGTGCCAGCAGCTTAGGGGGGCCTGGCTACACCTTC. This encodes CASSLGGPGYTF.

The V call is TRBV19, the J call TRBJ2-5, with 7 bases lining up with TRBD1. CDR3 length: 21 residues. V lost 0 bases to trimming and J lost 1 base; unmatched junction nucleotides: 20. Looked up from germline, CDR1 is LNHDA and CDR2 is SQIVND (reference sequence). The CDR3 DNA sequence: TGTGCCAGTAGTATAGAGGCTATTACCTTTCGCGCAACAGGGGTCCAAGAGACCCAGTACTTC. Its protein product is CASSIEAITFRATGVQETQYF.